This T cell receptor (beta chain) derives from a study of cytomegalovirus exposure and HLA in healthy donors. Study-wide background: There were 75 million to 95 million unique TCRs (from HLA-typed donors) in an early data release. Study-wide results and caveats: In a later analysis, TCR beta V- and J-gene trimming was associated with a missense DCLRE1C variant. Productive rates of about 87% or about 30% were seen for most TCR beta V segments in an earlier analysis. It was reported that TCR beta sequences correctly inferred the HLA-A and HLA-B alleles for most subjects.

In regard to this clone: What it recognizes is unknown.

CDR1 is SEHNR, CDR2 FQNEAQ, per germline (reference sequence). The germline V and J ends were trimmed by 10 bases and 4 bases, with 13 bases remaining between them. This CDR3 is 12 amino acids long. The PCR made use of 60 Vbeta and 13 Jbeta primers. TCRdb keeps only in-frame clones here, not all; method: immunoSEQ multiplex PCR. The data hold 150,000 to 200,000 clones, with nearly 80% observed a single time. Sequencing input: PBMCs. The source is a woman in her thirties in good health and CMV-seropositive. The rearrangement joins TRBV7-9 to TRBJ2-5, with a tentative D call TRBD2 (6 bases). CDR3 DNA: TGTGCCACCTCGGGGGTCGGAGAGACCCAGTACTTC. This encodes CATSGVGETQYF.